This TCR beta chain was identified in a study of cytomegalovirus exposure and HLA in healthy donors. This table comes from immunoSEQ multiplex PCR, and its TCRdb copy is limited to in-frame clones, with some not included. This sample has some 130,000 clones, with roughly 93% found just once. Trimming removed 6 bases from V and 8 bases from J; junction bases left unmatched: 5. The CDR3 totals 12 residues. The germline V gene has CDR1 MDHEN and CDR2 SYDVKM. The sequenced sample consisted of PBMCs. The sequence was collected from a man in his late teens or twenties in good health and CMV-seropositive. The chain combines TRBV28 with TRBJ1-2, with TRBD1 matching over 8 bases. CDR3: CASSPGGAGYTF. CDR3 in DNA: TGTGCCAGCAGCCCAGGGGGCGCGGGCTACACCTTC.